This T cell receptor (beta chain) is from a study of neurological immune-mediated disorders. Per germline, CDR1 SQVTM and CDR2 ANQGSEA. Deletions cut 8 bases from V and 0 bases from J, with 7 bases between. The CDR3 length is 11 residues. TCRdb independently ran MiXCR on the 5' RACE reads; one entry per CDR3 protein. The profile shows about 80,000 distinct CDR3 sequences, about 5% of them singletons. The sample holds many counts of this clonotype. This sample's time point: longitudinal time-point 2. V usage is TRBV29-1 and J usage is TRBJ1-1; TRBD1 might be the D (5 bases). The sequenced material came from PBMCs. The sequence came from a woman aged 60-70 years with multiple sclerosis. The CDR3 reads CSMTVNTEAFF. DNA for the CDR3: TGCAGCATGACAGTGAACACTGAAGCTTTCTTT.